What follows are 27 T cell receptor beta chains derived from one specimen sequenced in a study of cytomegalovirus exposure and HLA in healthy donors. Clones were read by immunoSEQ multiplex PCR, and TCRdb kept only the in-frame ones, dropping some. The profile shows tens of thousands of clones, approximately 86% of them singletons. Material: PBMCs. The receptors shown here come from a man aged 25 to 40 in good health and CMV-seronegative.

This sequence joins TRBV28 and TRBJ2-3; 8 nucleotides agree with TRBD1. The germline gives CDR1 MDHEN, CDR2 SYDVKM. Trimming removed 4 bases from V and 4 bases from J; junction bases left unmatched: 4. This CDR3 is built from 14 residues. The CDR3 region is CASSSRTGSDTQYF. In nucleotides, the CDR3 is TGTGCCAGCAGTTCCCGGACAGGGTCAGATACGCAGTATTTT.

Only one count was recorded for this clone. The chain is built from TRBV7-6 and TRBJ2-3; 7 nucleotides line up with TRBD2. The J segment lost 4 bases and the V segment lost 4 bases, leaving 11 bases of the junction unmatched. The CDR3 extends over 16 amino acids. CDR1 and CDR2 from the germline V gene are SGHVS and FNYEAQ. CDR3 region: CASSSTGGGRADTQYF. The DNA for the CDR3 is TGTGCCAGCAGCTCCACGGGCGGAGGGAGGGCAGATACGCAGTATTTT.

The rearrangement links TRBV19 to TRBJ1-6, with D possibly matching TRBD1 (6 bases). CDR1 and CDR2 from the germline V gene are LNHDA and SQIVND (reference sequence). CDR3 size: 16 residues. The ends were cut back, 6 bases at V and 0 bases at J, with 12 bases in the middle. As DNA, the CDR3 is TGTGCCAGTAGAATACAGGGAAGCTCCTATAATTCACCCCTCCACTTT. It encodes CASRIQGSSYNSPLHF.

V gene TRBV7-3 combines with J gene TRBJ2-2, with 14 positions matching TRBD2. The V and J ends lost 7 bases and 8 bases, in that order; junction bases with no gene match: 9. The CDR3 is made up of 16 amino acids. Germline V gene sequence: CDR1 SGHTA, CDR2 FQGTGA. Here the CDR3 DNA reads TGTGCCAGCATCGTCAGACTAGCGGGGGGGCCGGGGGAGCTGTTTTTT. Translating gives CASIVRLAGGPGELFF.

The rearrangement links TRBV5-4 to TRBJ2-1; 8 nucleotides line up with TRBD2. Germline V gene data show CDR1 as SGHNT and CDR2 as YYREEE (reference sequence). The CDR3 totals 17 residues. Trimming cost V 2 bases and J 0 bases; bases outside gene matches: 7. CDR3 DNA: TGTGCCAGCAGCTTCGGGGGGGGTAGGAGCTCCTACAATGAGCAGTTCTTC. It yields the protein CASSFGGGRSSYNEQFF.

This clone showed up just once. This chain joins TRBV2 and TRBJ1-3, with a possible D match to TRBD1 (5 bases). CDR3 length equals 15 residues. V was shortened by 6 bases and J by 0 bases, with 12 bases between the two germline ends. Looked up from germline, CDR1 is SNHLY and CDR2 is FYNNEI. This CDR3 is CASRKATGSGNTIYF. The CDR3 nucleotides are TGTGCCAGCAGAAAAGCCACAGGCTCTGGAAACACCATATATTTT.

The CDR3 reads CASSPAMAGDEKLFF. DNA of the CDR3: TGTGCCAGCAGCCCGGCCATGGCAGGGGATGAAAAACTGTTTTTT. The chain couples TRBV7-9 to TRBJ1-4; D is possibly TRBD1 (6 bases). The CDR3 loop spans 15 amino acids. The germline V gene encodes CDR1 SEHNR and CDR2 FQNEAQ (reference sequence). Trimming took 5 bases from V and 6 from J, leaving 16 bases between them.

The chain uses TRBV4-1 and TRBJ2-1; 9 bases are shared with TRBD1. The CDR3 has 16 amino acids. V gave up 5 bases and J gave up 7 bases; unmatched junction bases: 12. Looked up from germline, CDR1 is MGHRA and CDR2 is YSYEKL. The CDR3 is CASSFSGTGSLNEQFF. For the CDR3, the DNA is TGCGCCAGCAGCTTCTCCGGGACAGGGTCTTTGAATGAGCAGTTCTTC.

The chain is built from TRBV7-8 and TRBJ2-2; 10 bases align to TRBD1. There are 17 residues in the CDR3. Germline V CDR1 and CDR2: SGHVS, FQNEAQ. With V trimmed by 4 bases and J by 2 bases, 7 bases remained unmatched. CDR3 residues: CASSWGGDRGNTGELFF. The CDR3 DNA follows: TGTGCCAGCAGCTGGGGGGGGGACAGGGGCAACACCGGGGAGCTGTTTTTT.

The chain combines TRBV5-1 with TRBJ2-5; TRBD1 is a possible D gene (5 bases). V lost 4 bases to trimming and J lost 2 bases, with 9 bases between them. CDR1 and CDR2 from the germline V gene are SGHRS and YFSETQ. The CDR3 spans 13 residues. CDR3 loop: CASSVQVQETQYF. CDR3 DNA: TGCGCCAGCAGCGTACAGGTTCAAGAGACCCAGTACTTC.

This clone was found a few times. V gene TRBV4-2 combines with J gene TRBJ2-1; maybe TRBD2 (7 bases). Trimming cost V 1 base and J 8 bases, with 12 bases left between them. The CDR3 is 14 residues long. Looked up from germline, CDR1 is LGHNA and CDR2 is YNFKEQ. The CDR3 sequence: CASSQAGGRDEQFF. Here the CDR3 DNA reads TGTGCCAGCAGCCAAGCGGGGGGCCGGGATGAGCAGTTCTTC.

This clone was picked up one time. The chain is built from TRBV12-5 and TRBJ2-3; 9 bases map to TRBD2. The CDR3 runs to 17 residues. CDR1 and CDR2 (germline): LGHNT, FRNRAP. The trim removed 6 bases at V and 2 bases at J, leaving 12 bases unmatched. The CDR3 loop is CASGPRPSGRITDTQYF. For the CDR3, the DNA is TGTGCTAGTGGCCCCCGTCCCAGCGGGAGGATCACAGATACGCAGTATTTT.

The chain carries TRBV9 and TRBJ2-2; 9 bases line up with TRBD1. The trim removed 4 bases at V and 4 bases at J, leaving 5 bases unmatched. The CDR3 has 15 residues. Germline V gene lookup returns CDR1 SGDLS and CDR2 YYNGEE. The CDR3 nucleotides are TGTGCCAGCAGCAAGGACAGGGGCACCACCGGGGAGCTGTTTTTT. This encodes CASSKDRGTTGELFF.

The table lists this clone with a count of one. The CDR3 spells CASSYWTGRFSPLHF. The CDR3 DNA reads as TGTGCCAGCAGTTATTGGACAGGGAGATTTTCACCCCTCCACTTT. V is TRBV6-5 and J is TRBJ1-6; TRBD1 matches 8 bases. Germline V gene lookup returns CDR1 MNHEY and CDR2 SVGAGI. The CDR3 consists of 15 residues. J was trimmed by 9 bases and V by 3 bases; bases with no gene match: 7.

The chain carries TRBV13 and TRBJ2-1; no definite D call. Trimming removed 2 bases from V and 7 bases from J, with 6 bases in between. In germline, CDR1 is PRHDT, CDR2 FYEKMQ (reference sequence). The CDR3 spans 12 residues. The CDR3 loop reads CASSLYQNEQFF. The CDR3 coding sequence is TGTGCCAGCAGCTTATACCAGAATGAGCAGTTCTTC. Variable domain in full (rest from reference TRBV13 and TRBJ2-1): AAGVIQSPRHLIKEKRETATLKCYPIPRHDTVYWYQQGPGQDPQFLISFYEKMQSDKGSIPDRFSAQQFSDYHSELNMSSLELGDSALYFCASSLYQNEQFFGPGTRLTVL.

The rearrangement uses TRBV29-1 and TRBJ1-1; TRBD1 matches at 7 bases. CDR1 and CDR2 from the germline V gene are SQVTM and ANQGSEA. CDR3 length: 13 residues. With 7 bases clipped from V and 2 bases from J, the junction kept 7 bases outside the gene matches. The CDR3: CSAEGQVNTEAFF. The CDR3 DNA is TGCAGCGCAGAAGGACAGGTAAACACTGAAGCTTTCTTT.

The chain links TRBV30 to TRBJ1-1; the match to TRBD1 covers 7 bases. The germline V gene has CDR1 GTSNPN and CDR2 SVGIG (reference sequence). Unmatched junction bases numbered 7, after V lost 4 bases and J lost 5 bases. The CDR3 length is 13 residues. The CDR3 nucleotides are TGTGCCTGGACCGGGACAGTAGGGACTGAAGCTTTCTTT. Translating it yields CAWTGTVGTEAFF. Variable domain in full (rest from reference TRBV30 and TRBJ1-1): SQTIHQWPATLVQPVGSPLSLECTVEGTSNPNLYWYRQAAGRGLQLLFYSVGIGQISSEVPQNLSASRPQDRQFILSSKKLLLSDSGFYLCAWTGTVGTEAFFGQGTRLTVV.

This chain joins TRBV10-3 and TRBJ2-5, with 7 positions matching TRBD1. The CDR3 length is 17 residues. Germline CDR1 ENHRY, CDR2 SYGVKD. Trimming cost V 2 bases and J 3 bases; bases outside gene matches: 12. The CDR3 loop reads CAISEPPITGQEETQYF. CDR3 nucleotide sequence: TGTGCCATCAGTGAGCCCCCCATCACCGGACAGGAAGAGACCCAGTACTTC.

This chain uses TRBV13 with TRBJ2-1; 7 nucleotides line up with TRBD2. The CDR3 has 16 residues. Trimming took 6 bases from V and 5 from J; bases not matched to a gene: 13. Per the germline V gene, CDR1 is PRHDT and CDR2 is FYEKMQ (reference sequence). As DNA, the CDR3 is TGTGCCAGCAGTCCTCCCCGGGAGGTCGGCAACAATGAGCAGTTCTTC. Amino acid sequence: CASSPPREVGNNEQFF.

Judged by abundance, this clone is medium-sized. The chain joins TRBV6-1 to TRBJ2-3; the match to TRBD2 covers 12 bases. This CDR3 region has 15 residues. Trimming cost V 4 bases and J 1 base; bases outside gene matches: 0. Germline assignment: CDR1 MNHNS and CDR2 SASEGT. This CDR3 reads CASSGLAGGTDTQYF. The CDR3, as DNA: TGTGCCAGCAGTGGACTAGCGGGAGGCACAGATACGCAGTATTTT.

The chain employs TRBV10-3 and TRBJ2-1; 13 bases agree with TRBD2. J was trimmed by 7 bases and V by 8 bases; bases with no gene match: 11. The CDR3 runs 16 residues. In germline, CDR1 is ENHRY, CDR2 SYGVKD. Written as DNA, the CDR3 is TGTGCCATCCGGACTAGCGGGAGCCGTGGGGTGAATGAGCAGTTCTTC. This sequence encodes CAIRTSGSRGVNEQFF.

The rearrangement links TRBV11-3 to TRBJ2-5, with D possibly matching TRBD2 (6 bases). CDR1 SGHNT and CDR2 YENEEA come from the germline V gene. Trimming pared 5 bases from V and 8 bases from J, leaving 15 bases between. The CDR3 is made up of 13 amino acids. The CDR3 DNA sequence: TGTGCCAGCAGCCCTAGGGAGGTCGGAACCCAGTACTTC. Translated, it gives CASSPREVGTQYF.

The gene calls are TRBV5-1 and TRBJ2-2; weak D call: TRBD2 (6 bases). V lost 0 bases and J lost 6, with 12 bases in between. Germline CDR1 is SGHRS and CDR2 is YFSETQ. The CDR3 loop spans 15 amino acids. The CDR3 sequence is CASSLGTPGAGELFF. The CDR3, as DNA: TGCGCCAGCAGCTTGGGGACCCCGGGGGCCGGGGAGCTGTTTTTT.

The chain joins TRBV11-2 to TRBJ2-3; 7 bases map to TRBD2. This CDR3 contains 13 residues. Trimming at V came to 8 bases and at J to 2 bases, leaving 4 bases not matched to a gene. Per germline, CDR1 SGHAT and CDR2 FQNNGV. The CDR3 nucleotides read TGTGCCAGCCCCGGGACTAACACAGATACGCAGTATTTT. The encoded protein is CASPGTNTDTQYF.

V is TRBV28 and J is TRBJ2-7, with D maybe TRBD2 (7 bases). Germline lookup yields CDR1 MDHEN and CDR2 SYDVKM. This CDR3 contains 15 residues. V was pared by 6 bases and J by 2 bases, with 17 bases between. CDR3 sequence: CASRERRGGAYEQYF. The CDR3 nucleotides are TGTGCCAGCAGAGAAAGAAGGGGGGGCGCCTACGAGCAGTACTTC.

The sample holds one count of this clone. Mismatch with germline at one junction end may stem from a read error. The chain has TRBV28 and TRBJ2-1, with 7 bases matching TRBD1. CDR1 is MDHEN and CDR2 is SYDVKM in the germline V gene. This CDR3 has 16 amino acids. The CDR3 DNA sequence: TGTGCCAGCACCAGCATCCGGGACAGCCCAAACAAAGAGCAGTTCTTC. Its translation: CASTSIRDSPNKEQFF.

The V and J genes are TRBV19 and TRBJ1-2; TRBD1 matches at 7 bases. In germline, CDR1 is LNHDA, CDR2 SQIVND (reference sequence). Losses at the gene ends were 5 bases for V and 1 base for J; bases not matched to a gene: 7. The CDR3 runs 15 residues. The CDR3: CASSYGTANNYGYTF. The CDR3 DNA sequence: TGTGCCAGTAGTTACGGGACAGCTAATAACTATGGCTACACCTTC.